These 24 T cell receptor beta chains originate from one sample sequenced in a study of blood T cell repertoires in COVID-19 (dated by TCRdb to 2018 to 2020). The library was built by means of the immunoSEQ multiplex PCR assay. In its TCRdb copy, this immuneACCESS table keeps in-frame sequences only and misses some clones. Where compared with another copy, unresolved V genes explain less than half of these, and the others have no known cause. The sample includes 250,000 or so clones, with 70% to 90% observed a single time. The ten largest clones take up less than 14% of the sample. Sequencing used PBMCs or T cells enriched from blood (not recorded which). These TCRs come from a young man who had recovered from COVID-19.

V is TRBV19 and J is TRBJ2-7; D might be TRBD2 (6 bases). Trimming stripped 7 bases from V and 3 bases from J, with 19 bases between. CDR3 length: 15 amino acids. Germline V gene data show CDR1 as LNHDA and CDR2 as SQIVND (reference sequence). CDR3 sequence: CASTRRDGTGYEQYF. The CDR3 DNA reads TGTGCCAGTACCCGACGAGACGGGACTGGCTACGAGCAGTACTTC.

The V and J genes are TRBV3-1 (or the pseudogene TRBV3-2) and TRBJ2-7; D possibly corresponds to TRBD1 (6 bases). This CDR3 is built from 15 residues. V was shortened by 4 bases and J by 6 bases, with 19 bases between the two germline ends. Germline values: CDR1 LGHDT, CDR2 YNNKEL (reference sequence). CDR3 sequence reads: CASSPIQTGIGEQYF. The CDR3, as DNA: TGTGCCAGCAGCCCCATTCAGACAGGCATTGGCGAGCAGTACTTC.

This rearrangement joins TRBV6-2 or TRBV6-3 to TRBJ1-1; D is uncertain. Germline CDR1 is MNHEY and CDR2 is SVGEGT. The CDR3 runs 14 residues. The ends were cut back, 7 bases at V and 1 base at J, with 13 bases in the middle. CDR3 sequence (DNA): TGTGCCAGCACCCCCGGCTCGGGGAACACTGAAGCTTTCTTT. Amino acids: CASTPGSGNTEAFF.

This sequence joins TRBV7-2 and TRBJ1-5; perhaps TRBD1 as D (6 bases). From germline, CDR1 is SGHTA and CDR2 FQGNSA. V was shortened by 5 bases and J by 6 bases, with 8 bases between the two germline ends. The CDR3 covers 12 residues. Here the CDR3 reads CASSTGSQPQHF. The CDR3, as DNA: TGTGCCAGCAGCACAGGGTCTCAGCCCCAGCATTTT.

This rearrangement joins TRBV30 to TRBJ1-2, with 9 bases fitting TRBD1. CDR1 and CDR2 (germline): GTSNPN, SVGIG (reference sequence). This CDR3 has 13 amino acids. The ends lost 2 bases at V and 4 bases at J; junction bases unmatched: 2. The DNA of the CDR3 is TGTGCCTGGAGTACAGGGGGCAGCTATGGCTACACCTTC. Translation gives CAWSTGGSYGYTF.

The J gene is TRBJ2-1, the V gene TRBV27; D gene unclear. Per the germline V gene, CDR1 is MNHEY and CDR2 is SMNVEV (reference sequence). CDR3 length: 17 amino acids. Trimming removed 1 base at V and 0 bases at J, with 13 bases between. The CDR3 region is CASSLYPTQSSYNEQFF. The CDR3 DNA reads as TGTGCCAGCAGTTTATATCCTACTCAAAGCTCCTACAATGAGCAGTTCTTC.

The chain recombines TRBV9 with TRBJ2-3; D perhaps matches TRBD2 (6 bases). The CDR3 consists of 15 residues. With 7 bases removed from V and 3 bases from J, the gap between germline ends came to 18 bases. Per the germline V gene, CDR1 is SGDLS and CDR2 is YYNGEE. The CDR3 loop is CASGGTDNPTDTQYF. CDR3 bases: TGTGCCAGCGGGGGGACGGACAACCCTACAGATACGCAGTATTTT. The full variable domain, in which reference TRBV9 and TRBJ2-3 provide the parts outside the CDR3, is DSGVTQTPKHLITATGQRVTLRCSPRSGDLSVYWYQQSLDQGLQFLIQYYNGEERAKGNILERFSAQQFPDLHSELNLSSLELGDSALYFCASGGTDNPTDTQYFGPGTRLTVL.

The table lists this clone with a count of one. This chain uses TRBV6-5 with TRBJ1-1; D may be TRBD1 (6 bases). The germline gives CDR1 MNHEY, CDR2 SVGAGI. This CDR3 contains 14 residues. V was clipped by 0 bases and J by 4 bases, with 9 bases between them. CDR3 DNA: TGTGCCAGCAGTTACTCCCGGGGGGCCACTGAAGCTTTCTTT. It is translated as CASSYSRGATEAFF.

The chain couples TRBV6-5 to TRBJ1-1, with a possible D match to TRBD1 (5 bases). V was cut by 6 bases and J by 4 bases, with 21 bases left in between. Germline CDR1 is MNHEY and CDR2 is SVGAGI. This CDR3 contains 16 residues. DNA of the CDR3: TGTGCCAGCAGATACGGGGGGGGACTGCTGGCCACTGAAGCTTTCTTT. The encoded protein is CASRYGGGLLATEAFF.

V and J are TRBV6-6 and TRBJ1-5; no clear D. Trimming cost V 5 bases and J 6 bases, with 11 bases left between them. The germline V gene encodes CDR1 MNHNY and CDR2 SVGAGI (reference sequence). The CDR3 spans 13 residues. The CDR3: CASSPGLSQPQHF. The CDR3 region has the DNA TGTGCCAGCAGTCCGGGTTTGAGTCAGCCCCAGCATTTT.

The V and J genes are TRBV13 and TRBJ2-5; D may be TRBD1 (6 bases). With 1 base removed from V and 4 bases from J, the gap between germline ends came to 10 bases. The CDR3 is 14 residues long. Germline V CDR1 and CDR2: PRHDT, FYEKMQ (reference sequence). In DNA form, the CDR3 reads TGTGCCAGCAGCTTAGTTCGCAGGGGAGAGACCCAGTACTTC. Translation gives CASSLVRRGETQYF.

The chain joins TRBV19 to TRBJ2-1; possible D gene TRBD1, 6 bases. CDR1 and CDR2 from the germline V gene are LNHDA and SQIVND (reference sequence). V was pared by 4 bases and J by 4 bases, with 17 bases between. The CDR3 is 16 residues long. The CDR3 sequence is CASSKNPRQEYNEQFF. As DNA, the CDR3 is TGTGCCAGTAGTAAGAACCCCCGACAGGAATACAATGAGCAGTTCTTC. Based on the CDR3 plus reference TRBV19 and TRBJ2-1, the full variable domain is DGGITQSPKYLFRKEGQNVTLSCEQNLNHDAMYWYRQDPGQGLRLIYYSQIVNDFQKGDIAEGYSVSREKKESFPLTVTSAQKNPTAFYLCASSKNPRQEYNEQFFGPGTRLTVL.

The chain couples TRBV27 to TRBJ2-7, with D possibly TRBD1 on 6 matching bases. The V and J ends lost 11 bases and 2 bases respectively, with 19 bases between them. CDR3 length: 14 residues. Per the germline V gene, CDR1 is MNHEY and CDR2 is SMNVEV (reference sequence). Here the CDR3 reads CALHPQGSPYEQYF. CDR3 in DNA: TGTGCCTTACACCCCCAGGGGTCCCCCTACGAGCAGTACTTC.

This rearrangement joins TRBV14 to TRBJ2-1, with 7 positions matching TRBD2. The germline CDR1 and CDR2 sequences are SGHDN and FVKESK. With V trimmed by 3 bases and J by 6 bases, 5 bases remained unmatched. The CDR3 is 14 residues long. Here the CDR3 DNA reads TGTGCCAGCAGCCAGGCGGGAGCGGCCAATGAGCAGTTCTTC. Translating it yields CASSQAGAANEQFF.

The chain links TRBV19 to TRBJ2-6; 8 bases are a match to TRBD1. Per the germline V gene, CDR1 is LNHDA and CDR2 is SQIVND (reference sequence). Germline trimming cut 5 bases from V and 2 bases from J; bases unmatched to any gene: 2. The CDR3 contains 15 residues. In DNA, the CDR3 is TGTGCCAGTAGTGGGACAGGAGCTGGGGCCAACGTCCTGACTTTC. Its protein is CASSGTGAGANVLTF.

The CDR3 here is CASSHDYEGVGEQFF. The CDR3 DNA is TGCGCCAGCAGCCACGACTACGAGGGTGTCGGTGAGCAGTTCTTC. The V and J genes are TRBV4-3 and TRBJ2-1, with D maybe TRBD2 (5 bases). The CDR3 has 15 amino acids. V dropped 3 bases and J dropped 9 bases, with 18 bases sitting between them. Germline values: CDR1 LGHNA, CDR2 YSLEER.

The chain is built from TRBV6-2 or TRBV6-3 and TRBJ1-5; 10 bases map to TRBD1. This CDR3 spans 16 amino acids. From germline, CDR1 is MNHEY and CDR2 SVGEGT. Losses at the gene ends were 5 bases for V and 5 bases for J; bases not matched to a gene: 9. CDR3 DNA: TGTGCCAGCAGTATTCAGGACAGGGGGGGGTATCAGCCCCAGCATTTT. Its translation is CASSIQDRGGYQPQHF.

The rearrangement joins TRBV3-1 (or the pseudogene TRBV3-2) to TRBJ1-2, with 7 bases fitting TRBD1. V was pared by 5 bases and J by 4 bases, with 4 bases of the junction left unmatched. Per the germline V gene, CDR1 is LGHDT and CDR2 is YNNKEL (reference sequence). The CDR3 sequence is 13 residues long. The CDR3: CASSRQGPYGYTF. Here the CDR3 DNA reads TGTGCCAGCAGCAGACAGGGCCCCTATGGCTACACCTTC.

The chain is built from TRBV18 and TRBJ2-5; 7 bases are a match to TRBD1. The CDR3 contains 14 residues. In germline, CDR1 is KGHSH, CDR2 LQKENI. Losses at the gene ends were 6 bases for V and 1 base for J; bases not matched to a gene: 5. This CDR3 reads CASSLTGLQETQYF. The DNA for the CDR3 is TGTGCCAGCTCGCTGACAGGGCTCCAAGAGACCCAGTACTTC.

CDR3 bases: TGTGCCAGCAGCTTACGACTATCCCCATCAGATACGCAGTATTTT. It is translated as CASSLRLSPSDTQYF. V and J are TRBV7-2 and TRBJ2-3, with D possibly matching TRBD2 (5 bases). V was clipped by 2 bases and J by 4 bases, with 13 bases between them. CDR1 is SGHTA and CDR2 is FQGNSA in the germline V gene. The CDR3 has 15 amino acids.

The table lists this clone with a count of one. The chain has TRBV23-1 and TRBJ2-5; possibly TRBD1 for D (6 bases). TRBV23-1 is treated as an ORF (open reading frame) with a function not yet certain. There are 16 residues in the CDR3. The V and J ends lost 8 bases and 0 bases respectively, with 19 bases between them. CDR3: CASPTATGSNQETQYF. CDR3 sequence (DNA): TGCGCCAGCCCCACCGCAACAGGGAGCAACCAAGAGACCCAGTACTTC.

In DNA, the CDR3 is TGTGCCAGCAGTTACGGACACGTGGGGAACACTGAAGCTTTCTTT. Translating it yields CASSYGHVGNTEAFF. The genes are TRBV6-5 and TRBJ1-1; tentative D call: TRBD1 (5 bases). Germline-derived CDR1 and CDR2 are MNHEY and SVGAGI. Trimming took 2 bases from V and 1 from J, leaving 11 bases between them. This CDR3 spans 15 amino acids.

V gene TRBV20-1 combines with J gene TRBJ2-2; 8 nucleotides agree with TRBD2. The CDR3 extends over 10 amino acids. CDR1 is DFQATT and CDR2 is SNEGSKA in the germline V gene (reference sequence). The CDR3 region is CSLAGGELFF. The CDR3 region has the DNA TGCAGCTTAGCGGGAGGGGAGCTGTTTTTT.

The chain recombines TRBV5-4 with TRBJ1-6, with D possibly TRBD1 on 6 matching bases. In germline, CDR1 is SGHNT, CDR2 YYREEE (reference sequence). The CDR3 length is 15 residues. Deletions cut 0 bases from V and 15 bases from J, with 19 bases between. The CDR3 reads CASSLAQLGAKGLHF. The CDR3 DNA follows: TGTGCCAGCAGCTTGGCCCAGTTGGGGGCTAAAGGCCTCCACTTT.